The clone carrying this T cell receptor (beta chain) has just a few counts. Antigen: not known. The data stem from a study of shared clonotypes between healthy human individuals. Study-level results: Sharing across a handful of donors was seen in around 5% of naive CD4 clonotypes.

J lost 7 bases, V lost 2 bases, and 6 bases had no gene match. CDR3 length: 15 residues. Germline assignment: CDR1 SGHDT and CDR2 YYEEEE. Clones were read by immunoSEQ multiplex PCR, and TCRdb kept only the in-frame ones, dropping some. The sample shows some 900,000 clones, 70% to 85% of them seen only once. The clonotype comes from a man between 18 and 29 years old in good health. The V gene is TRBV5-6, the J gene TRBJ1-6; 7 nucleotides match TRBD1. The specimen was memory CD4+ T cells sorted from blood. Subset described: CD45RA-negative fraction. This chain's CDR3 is CASSLGGVLNSPLHF. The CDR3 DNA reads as TGTGCCAGCAGCTTAGGGGGCGTGCTCAATTCACCCCTCCACTTT. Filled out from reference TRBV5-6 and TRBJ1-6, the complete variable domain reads DAGVTQSPTHLIKTRGQQVTLRCSPKSGHDTVSWYQQALGQGPQFIFQYYEEEERQRGNFPDRFSGHQFPNYSSELNVNALLLGDSALYLCASSLGGVLNSPLHFGNGTRLTVT.